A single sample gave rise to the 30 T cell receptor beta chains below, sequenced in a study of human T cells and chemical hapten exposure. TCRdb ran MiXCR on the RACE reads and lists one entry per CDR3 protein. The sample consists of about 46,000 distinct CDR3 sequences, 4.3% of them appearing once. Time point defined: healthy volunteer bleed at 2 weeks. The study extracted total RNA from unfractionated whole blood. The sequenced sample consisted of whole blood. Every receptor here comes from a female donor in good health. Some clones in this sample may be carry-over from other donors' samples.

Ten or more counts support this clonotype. Here the CDR3 reads CASSLSDRAPQHF. The CDR3, as DNA: TGTGCCAGCAGCTTATCGGACAGGGCGCCCCAGCATTTT. The V and J genes are TRBV13 and TRBJ1-5, with TRBD1 matching 8 bases. Looked up from germline, CDR1 is PRHDT and CDR2 is FYEKMQ (reference sequence). J was trimmed by 9 bases and V by 2 bases; bases with no gene match: 3. The CDR3 consists of 13 residues.

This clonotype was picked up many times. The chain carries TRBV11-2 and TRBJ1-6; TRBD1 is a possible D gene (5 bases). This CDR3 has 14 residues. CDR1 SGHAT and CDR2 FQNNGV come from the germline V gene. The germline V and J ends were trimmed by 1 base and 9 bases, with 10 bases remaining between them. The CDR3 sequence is CASSLVSGTSPLHF. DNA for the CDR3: TGTGCCAGCAGCTTAGTGTCAGGGACTTCACCCCTCCACTTT.

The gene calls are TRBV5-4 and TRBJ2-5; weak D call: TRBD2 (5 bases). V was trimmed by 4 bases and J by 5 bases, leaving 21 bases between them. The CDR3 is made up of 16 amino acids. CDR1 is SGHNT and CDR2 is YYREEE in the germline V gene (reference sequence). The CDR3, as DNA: TGTGCCAGCAGCCGTAAAGTACTGGAGGATGGGGAGACCCAGTACTTC. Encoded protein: CASSRKVLEDGETQYF.

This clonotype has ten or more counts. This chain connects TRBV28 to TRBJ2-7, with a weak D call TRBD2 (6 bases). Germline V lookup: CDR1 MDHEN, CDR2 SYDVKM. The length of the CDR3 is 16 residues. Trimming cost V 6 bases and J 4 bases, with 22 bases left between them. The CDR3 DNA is TGTGCCAGCAGCACTGGGTTGGAGGGGATTTATTACGAGCAGTACTTC. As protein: CASSTGLEGIYYEQYF.

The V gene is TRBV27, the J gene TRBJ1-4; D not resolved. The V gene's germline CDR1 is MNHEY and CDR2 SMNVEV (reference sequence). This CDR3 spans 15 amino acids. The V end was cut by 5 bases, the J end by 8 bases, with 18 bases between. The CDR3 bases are TGTGCCAGCAGTCCTCCGGGTTCGAGTAGAGAAAAACTGTTTTTT. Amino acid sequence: CASSPPGSSREKLFF.

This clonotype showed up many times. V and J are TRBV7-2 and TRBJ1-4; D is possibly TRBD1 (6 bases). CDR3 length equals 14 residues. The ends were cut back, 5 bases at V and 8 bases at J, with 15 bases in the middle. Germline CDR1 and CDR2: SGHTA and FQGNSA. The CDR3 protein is CASSLGHPGEKLFF. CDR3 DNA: TGTGCCAGCAGCCTGGGACACCCAGGGGAAAAACTGTTTTTT.

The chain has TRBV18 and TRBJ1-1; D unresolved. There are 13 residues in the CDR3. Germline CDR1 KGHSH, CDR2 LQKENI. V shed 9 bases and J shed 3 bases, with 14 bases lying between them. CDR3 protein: CASSSAGDTEAFF. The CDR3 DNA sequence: TGTGCCAGTTCAAGCGCAGGAGACACTGAAGCTTTCTTT. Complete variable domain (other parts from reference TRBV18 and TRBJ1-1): NAGVMQNPRHLVRRRGQEARLRCSPMKGHSHVYWYRQLPEEGLKFMVYLQKENIIDESGMPKERFSAEFPKEGPSILRIQQVVRGDSAAYFCASSSAGDTEAFFGQGTRLTVV.

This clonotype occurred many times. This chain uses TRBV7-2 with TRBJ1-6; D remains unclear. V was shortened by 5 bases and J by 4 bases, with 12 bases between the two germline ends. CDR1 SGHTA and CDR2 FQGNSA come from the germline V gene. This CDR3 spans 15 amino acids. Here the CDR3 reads CASSPGGNYNSPLHF. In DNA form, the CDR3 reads TGTGCCAGCAGCCCCGGAGGGAATTATAATTCACCCCTCCACTTT.

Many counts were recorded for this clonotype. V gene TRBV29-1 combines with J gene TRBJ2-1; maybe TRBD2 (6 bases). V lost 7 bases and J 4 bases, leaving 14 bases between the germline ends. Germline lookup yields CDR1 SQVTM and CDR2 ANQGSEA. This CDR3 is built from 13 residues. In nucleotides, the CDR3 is TGCAGCGCCCGGGACTCCACTTACAATGAGCAGTTCTTC. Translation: CSARDSTYNEQFF.

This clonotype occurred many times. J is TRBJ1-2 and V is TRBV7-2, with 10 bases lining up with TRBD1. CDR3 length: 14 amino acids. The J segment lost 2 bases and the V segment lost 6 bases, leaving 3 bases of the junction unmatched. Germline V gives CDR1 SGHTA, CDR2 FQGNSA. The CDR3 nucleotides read TGTGCCAGCAGGTGGGGACAGGGGAACTATGGCTACACCTTC. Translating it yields CASRWGQGNYGYTF.

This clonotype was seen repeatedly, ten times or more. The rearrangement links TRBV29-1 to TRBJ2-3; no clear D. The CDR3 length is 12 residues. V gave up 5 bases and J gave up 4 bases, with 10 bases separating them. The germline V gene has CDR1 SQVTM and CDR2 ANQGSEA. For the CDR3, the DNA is TGCAGCGTTCCTGGTTTGGCAGATACGCAGTATTTT. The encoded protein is CSVPGLADTQYF.

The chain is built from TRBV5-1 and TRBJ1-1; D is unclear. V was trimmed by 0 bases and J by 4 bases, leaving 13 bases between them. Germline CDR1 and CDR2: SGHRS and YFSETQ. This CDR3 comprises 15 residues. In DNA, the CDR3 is TGCGCCAGCAGCTTGGTGGCCAATTTAGGCACTGAAGCTTTCTTT. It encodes CASSLVANLGTEAFF.

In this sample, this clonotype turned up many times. For the CDR3, the DNA is TGTGCCAGCAGTCAGAGGGACAGCGCAGATACGCAGTATTTT. It specifies CASSQRDSADTQYF. V usage is TRBV6-5 and J usage is TRBJ2-3; the match to TRBD1 covers 7 bases. CDR3 length: 14 amino acids. Trimming cost V 5 bases and J 4 bases; bases outside gene matches: 6. Per the germline V gene, CDR1 is MNHEY and CDR2 is SVGAGI.

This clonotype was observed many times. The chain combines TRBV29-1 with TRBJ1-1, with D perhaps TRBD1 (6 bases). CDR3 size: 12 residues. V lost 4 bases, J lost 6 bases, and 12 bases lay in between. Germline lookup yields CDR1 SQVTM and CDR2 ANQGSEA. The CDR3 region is CSVVGGLPEAFF. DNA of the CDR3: TGCAGCGTTGTAGGGGGGTTGCCTGAAGCTTTCTTT.

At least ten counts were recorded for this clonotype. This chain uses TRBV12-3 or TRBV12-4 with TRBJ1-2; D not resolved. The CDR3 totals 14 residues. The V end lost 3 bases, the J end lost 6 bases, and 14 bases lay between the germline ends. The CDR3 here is CASSFSGGGDGYTF. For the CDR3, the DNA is TGTGCCAGCAGTTTTTCAGGTGGAGGAGATGGCTACACCTTC.

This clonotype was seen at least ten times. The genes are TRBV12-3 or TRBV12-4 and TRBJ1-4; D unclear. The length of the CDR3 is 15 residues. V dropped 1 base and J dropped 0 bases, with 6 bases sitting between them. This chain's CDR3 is CASSLEAATNEKLFF. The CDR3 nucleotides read TGTGCCAGCAGTTTAGAGGCAGCAACTAATGAAAAACTGTTTTTT.

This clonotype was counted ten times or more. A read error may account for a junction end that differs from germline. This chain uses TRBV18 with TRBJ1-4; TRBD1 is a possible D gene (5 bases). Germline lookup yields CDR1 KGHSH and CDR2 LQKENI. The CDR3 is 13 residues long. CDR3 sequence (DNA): TGTGCCAGCGCTGCCGGGAGGGACGAAAAACCGTTTTTT. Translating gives CASAAGRDEKPFF.

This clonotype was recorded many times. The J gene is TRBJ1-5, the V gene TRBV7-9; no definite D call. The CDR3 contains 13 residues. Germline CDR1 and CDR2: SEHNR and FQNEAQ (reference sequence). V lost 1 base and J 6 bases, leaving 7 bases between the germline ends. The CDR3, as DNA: TGTGCCAGCAGCTTAGGCAACCGTCAGCCCCAGCATTTT. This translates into CASSLGNRQPQHF. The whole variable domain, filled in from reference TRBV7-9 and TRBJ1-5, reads DTGVSQNPRHKITKRGQNVTFRCDPISEHNRLYWYRQTLGQGPEFLTYFQNEAQLEKSRLLSDRFSAERPKGSFSTLEIQRTEQGDSAMYLCASSLGNRQPQHFGDGTRLSIL.

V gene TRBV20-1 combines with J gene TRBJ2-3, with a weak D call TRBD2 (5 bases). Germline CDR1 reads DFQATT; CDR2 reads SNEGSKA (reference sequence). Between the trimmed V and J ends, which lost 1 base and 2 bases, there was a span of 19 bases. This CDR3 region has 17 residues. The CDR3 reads CSARVPGKQTNTDTQYF. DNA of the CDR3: TGCAGTGCTAGAGTCCCCGGGAAGCAGACCAACACAGATACGCAGTATTTT.

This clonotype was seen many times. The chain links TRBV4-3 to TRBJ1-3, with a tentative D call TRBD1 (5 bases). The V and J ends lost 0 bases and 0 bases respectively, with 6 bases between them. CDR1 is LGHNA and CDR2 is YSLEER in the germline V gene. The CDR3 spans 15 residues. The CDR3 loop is CASSQDDSSGNTIYF. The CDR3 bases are TGCGCCAGCAGCCAAGACGACAGCTCTGGAAACACCATATATTTT.

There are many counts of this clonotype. For the CDR3, the DNA is TGTGCCAGCACCATCCCTTTTGGGGCCAACGTCCTGACTTTC. It encodes CASTIPFGANVLTF. The chain combines TRBV12-3 or TRBV12-4 with TRBJ2-6; no definite D call. Trimming cost V 7 bases and J 3 bases, with 10 bases left between them. This CDR3 comprises 14 residues.

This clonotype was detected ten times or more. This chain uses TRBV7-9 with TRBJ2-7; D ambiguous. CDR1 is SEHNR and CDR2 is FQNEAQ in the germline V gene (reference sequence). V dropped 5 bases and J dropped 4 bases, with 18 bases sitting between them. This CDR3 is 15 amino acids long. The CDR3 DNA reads TGTGCCAGCAGCCCCGGCCAGTTTCCAGATTACGAGCAGTACTTC. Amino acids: CASSPGQFPDYEQYF.

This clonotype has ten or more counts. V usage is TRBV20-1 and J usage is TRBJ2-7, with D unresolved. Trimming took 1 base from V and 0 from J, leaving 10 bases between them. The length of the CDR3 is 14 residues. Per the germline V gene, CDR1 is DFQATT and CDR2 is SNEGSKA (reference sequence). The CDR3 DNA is TGCAGTGCTAGAGTATTAACCGGCTCCTACGAGCAGTACTTC. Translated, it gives CSARVLTGSYEQYF.

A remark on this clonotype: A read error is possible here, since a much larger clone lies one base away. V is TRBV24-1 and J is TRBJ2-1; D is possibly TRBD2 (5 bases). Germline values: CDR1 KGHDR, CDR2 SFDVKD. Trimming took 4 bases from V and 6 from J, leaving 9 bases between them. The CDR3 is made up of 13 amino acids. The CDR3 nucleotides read TGTGCCACCAGTGAATCTAGCATCAATGAGCAGTTCTTC. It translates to CATSESSINEQFF.

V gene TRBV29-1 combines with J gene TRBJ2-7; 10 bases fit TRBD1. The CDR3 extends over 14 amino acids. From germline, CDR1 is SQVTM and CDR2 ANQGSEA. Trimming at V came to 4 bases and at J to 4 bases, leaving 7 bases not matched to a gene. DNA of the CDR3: TGCAGCGTTGTCCCGGGACAGGGGTGTTACGAGCAGTACTTC. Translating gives CSVVPGQGCYEQYF.

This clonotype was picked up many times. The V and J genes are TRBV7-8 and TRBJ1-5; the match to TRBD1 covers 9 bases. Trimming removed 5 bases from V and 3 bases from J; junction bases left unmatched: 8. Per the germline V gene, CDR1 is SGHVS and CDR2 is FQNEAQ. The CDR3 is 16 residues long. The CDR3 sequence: CASSTSDRGYNQPQHF. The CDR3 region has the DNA TGTGCCAGCAGCACGTCGGACAGGGGTTACAATCAGCCCCAGCATTTT.

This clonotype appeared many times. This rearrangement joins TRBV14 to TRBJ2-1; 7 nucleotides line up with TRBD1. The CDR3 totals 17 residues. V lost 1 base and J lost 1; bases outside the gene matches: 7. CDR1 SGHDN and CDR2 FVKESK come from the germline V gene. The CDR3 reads CASSQGPDRRSYNEQFF. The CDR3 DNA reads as TGTGCCAGCAGCCAAGGGCCGGACAGGCGATCCTACAATGAGCAGTTCTTC. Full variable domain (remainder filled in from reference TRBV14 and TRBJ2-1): EAGVTQFPSHSVIEKGQTVTLRCDPISGHDNLYWYRRVMGKEIKFLLHFVKESKQDESGMPNNRFLAERTGGTYSTLKVQPAELEDSGVYFCASSQGPDRRSYNEQFFGPGTRLTVL.

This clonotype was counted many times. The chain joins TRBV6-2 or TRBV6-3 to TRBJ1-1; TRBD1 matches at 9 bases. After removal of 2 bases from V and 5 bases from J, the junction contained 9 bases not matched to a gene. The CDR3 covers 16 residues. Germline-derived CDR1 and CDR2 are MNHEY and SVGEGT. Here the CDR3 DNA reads TGTGCCAGCAGTTACCCGCAGGGGACAGGGATTACTGAAGCTTTCTTT. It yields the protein CASSYPQGTGITEAFF.

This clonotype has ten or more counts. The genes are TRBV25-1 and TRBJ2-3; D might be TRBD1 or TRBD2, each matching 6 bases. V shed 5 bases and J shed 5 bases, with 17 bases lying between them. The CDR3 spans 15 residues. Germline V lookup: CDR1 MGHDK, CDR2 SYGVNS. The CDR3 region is CASSLTRGAGDTQYF. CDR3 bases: TGTGCCAGCAGTCTGACGAGGGGGGCCGGAGATACGCAGTATTTT.

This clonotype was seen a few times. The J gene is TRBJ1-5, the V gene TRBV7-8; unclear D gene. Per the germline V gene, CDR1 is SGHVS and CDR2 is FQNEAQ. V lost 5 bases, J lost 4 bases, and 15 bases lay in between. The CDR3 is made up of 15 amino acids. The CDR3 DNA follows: TGTGCCAGCAGCCTAGACGAGTCGGGGAATCAGCCCCAGCATTTT. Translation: CASSLDESGNQPQHF.